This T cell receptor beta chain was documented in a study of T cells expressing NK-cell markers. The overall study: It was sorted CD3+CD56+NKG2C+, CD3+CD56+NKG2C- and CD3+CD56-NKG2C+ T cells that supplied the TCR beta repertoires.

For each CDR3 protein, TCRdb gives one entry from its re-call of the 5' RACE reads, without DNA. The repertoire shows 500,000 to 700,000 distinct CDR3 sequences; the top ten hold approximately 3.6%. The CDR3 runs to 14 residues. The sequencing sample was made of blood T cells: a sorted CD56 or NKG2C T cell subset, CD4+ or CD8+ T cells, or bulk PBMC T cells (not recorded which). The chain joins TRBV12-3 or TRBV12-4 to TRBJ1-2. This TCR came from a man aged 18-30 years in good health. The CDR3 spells CASRRLGLDYGYTF.